Below are 26 T cell receptor beta chains sequenced from a single sample in a study of cytotoxic CD8 clonotypes in ibrutinib-treated CLL. Repertoires were generated with immunoSEQ multiplex PCR, while TCRdb's copy carries only in-frame clones and drops some. The sample comprises just over 45,000 clones, under 75% of which are singletons, and over 10% rests with the top ten. The source was PBMCs, collected after 12 months of ibrutinib treatment. Source of these receptors: a human donor with chronic lymphocytic leukemia.

This clone was seen a single time. The V and J genes are TRBV11-3 and TRBJ2-2; no clear D. With 5 bases removed from V and 1 base from J, the gap between germline ends came to 11 bases. Germline values: CDR1 SGHNT, CDR2 YENEEA. This CDR3 spans 15 amino acids. The CDR3 is CASSPVWGNTGELFF. CDR3 sequence (DNA): TGTGCCAGCAGCCCCGTTTGGGGGAACACCGGGGAGCTGTTTTTT.

This chain connects TRBV7-3 to TRBJ2-3; 7 nucleotides match TRBD2. V trimming: 5 bases; J trimming: 1 base; junction bases outside the gene matches: 3. Germline CDR1 SGHTA, CDR2 FQGTGA. The CDR3 has 14 amino acids. CDR3 nucleotides: TGTGCCAGCAGCCGAAGCGGGGGCACAGATACGCAGTATTTT. It translates to CASSRSGGTDTQYF. Variable domain in full (rest from reference TRBV7-3 and TRBJ2-3): GAGVSQTPSNKVTEKGKYVELRCDPISGHTALYWYRQSLGQGPEFLIYFQGTGAADDSGLPNDRFFAVRPEGSVSTLKIQRTERGDSAVYLCASSRSGGTDTQYFGPGTRLTVL.

This chain links TRBV13 with TRBJ2-7, with D unresolved. CDR1 is PRHDT, CDR2 FYEKMQ, per germline (reference sequence). The CDR3 extends over 13 amino acids. V gave up 3 bases and J gave up 2 bases, with 8 bases separating them. CDR3 region: CASSFRVAYEQYF. The CDR3, as DNA: TGTGCCAGCAGCTTCCGGGTCGCCTACGAGCAGTACTTC.

This rearrangement joins TRBV14 to TRBJ1-5; D gene ambiguous. Trimming stripped 0 bases from V and 4 bases from J, with 19 bases between. The V gene's germline CDR1 is SGHDN and CDR2 FVKESK. The CDR3 has 18 residues. CDR3 residues: CASSQDWAGRFGNQPQHF. CDR3 DNA sequence: TGTGCCAGCAGCCAAGATTGGGCAGGTAGGTTCGGGAATCAGCCCCAGCATTTT.

This chain links TRBV18 with TRBJ2-2, with 8 bases aligning to TRBD1. This CDR3 spans 16 amino acids. The V segment lost 3 bases and the J segment 4 bases; nucleotides outside the gene matches: 7. CDR1 and CDR2 from the germline V gene are KGHSH and LQKENI. CDR3 DNA sequence: TGTGCCAGCTCACCTCCGGGACAGGCAGGCACCGGGGAGCTGTTTTTT. This encodes CASSPPGQAGTGELFF.

The chain recombines TRBV2 with TRBJ2-1; TRBD2 aligns across 9 bases. CDR1 is SNHLY and CDR2 is FYNNEI in the germline V gene. The trim removed 5 bases at V and 3 bases at J, leaving 5 bases unmatched. This CDR3 is built from 15 residues. CDR3 coding DNA: TGTGCCAGCAGTCGTAGCGGGGGAAACTACAATGAGCAGTTCTTC. Protein: CASSRSGGNYNEQFF.

The V call is TRBV11-2, the J call TRBJ2-3, with no clear D. V was shortened by 0 bases and J by 2 bases, with 12 bases between the two germline ends. This CDR3 comprises 16 residues. From germline, CDR1 is SGHAT and CDR2 FQNNGV. CDR3 sequence: CASSLDLGPITDTQYF. The CDR3 DNA reads TGTGCCAGCAGCTTAGATTTAGGTCCGATCACAGATACGCAGTATTTT. The entire variable domain, with the rest obtained from reference TRBV11-2 and TRBJ2-3, is as follows: EAGVAQSPRYKIIEKRQSVAFWCNPISGHATLYWYQQILGQGPKLLIQFQNNGVVDDSQLPKDRFSAERLKGVDSTLKIQPAKLEDSAVYLCASSLDLGPITDTQYFGPGTRLTVL.

This chain joins TRBV10-3 and TRBJ1-1, with 9 bases that match TRBD1. This CDR3 region has 17 residues. In germline, CDR1 is ENHRY, CDR2 SYGVKD. Trimming took 3 bases from V and 4 from J; bases not matched to a gene: 12. CDR3 coding DNA: TGTGCCATCAGTGACCCCCGAATTACAGGGGGCCCCACTGAAGCTTTCTTT. Translating gives CAISDPRITGGPTEAFF.

There are a few counts of this clone. The rearrangement joins TRBV11-1 to TRBJ1-1; D uncertain. The CDR3 is 16 residues long. V shed 7 bases and J shed 5 bases, with 23 bases lying between them. From germline, CDR1 is SGHAT and CDR2 FQDESV (reference sequence). The CDR3 DNA reads TGTGCCAGCACCACGATAAGGACCGGGATTGGGACTGAAGCTTTCTTT. This gives the protein CASTTIRTGIGTEAFF.

Only a few counts were recorded for this clone. The chain carries TRBV19 and TRBJ2-2; TRBD1 might be the D (5 bases). The CDR3 length is 16 residues. CDR1 is LNHDA, CDR2 SQIVND, per germline (reference sequence). V dropped 3 bases and J dropped 4 bases, with 15 bases sitting between them. The DNA of the CDR3 is TGTGCCAGTAGTATTAAGGGGCTTAGCAGCACCGGGGAGCTGTTTTTT. Translated: CASSIKGLSSTGELFF.

The CDR3 DNA follows: TGTGCCATCAGTCCGGATGGGTCCGTCTCTGGGGCCAACGTCCTGACTTTC. Its translation: CAISPDGSVSGANVLTF. The chain links TRBV10-3 to TRBJ2-6; no clear D. CDR1 ENHRY and CDR2 SYGVKD come from the germline V gene. The CDR3 runs 17 residues. V lost 5 bases and J lost 0, with 14 bases in between.

The chain links TRBV18 to TRBJ1-6, with TRBD1 matching 7 bases. The CDR3 runs to 14 residues. V lost 3 bases, J lost 7 bases, and 3 bases stayed unmatched. Per germline, CDR1 KGHSH and CDR2 LQKENI. The CDR3 reads CASSPRDRNSPLHF. CDR3 bases: TGTGCCAGCTCACCTCGGGACAGAAATTCACCCCTCCACTTT.

This chain joins TRBV12-5 and TRBJ1-1; no firm D call. This CDR3 is 13 amino acids long. V shed 6 bases and J shed 0 bases, with 8 bases lying between them. Germline V gene lookup returns CDR1 LGHNT and CDR2 FRNRAP. CDR3: CASGRRLNTEAFF. The DNA for the CDR3 is TGTGCTAGTGGCCGACGGTTGAACACTGAAGCTTTCTTT.

The chain employs TRBV4-2 and TRBJ1-1; possibly TRBD1 for D (5 bases). This CDR3 has 15 amino acids. The germline gives CDR1 LGHNA, CDR2 YNFKEQ. Trimming took off 0 bases at V and 1 base at J, with 9 bases between the two ends. The CDR3 region is CASSQEPQGNTEAFF. In DNA form, the CDR3 reads TGTGCCAGCAGCCAAGAACCCCAGGGGAACACTGAAGCTTTCTTT.

The chain joins TRBV15 to TRBJ2-3, with TRBD2 identical over 8 bases. Unmatched junction bases numbered 11, after V lost 3 bases and J lost 6 bases. The CDR3 is 16 amino acids. Per the germline V gene, CDR1 is LNHNV and CDR2 is YYDKDF (reference sequence). CDR3 sequence: CATSSDPGLVSDTQYF. CDR3 DNA sequence: TGTGCCACCAGCAGCGACCCGGGACTAGTTTCCGATACGCAGTATTTT.

A few counts support this clone. The V call is TRBV7-9, the J call TRBJ2-5; 11 bases agree with TRBD1. Trimming cost V 1 base and J 3 bases; bases outside gene matches: 4. The CDR3 extends over 16 amino acids. CDR1 is SEHNR, CDR2 FQNEAQ, per germline (reference sequence). In DNA form, the CDR3 reads TGTGCCAGCAGCTTAGGGGACAGGGGGGCGAAAGAGACCCAGTACTTC. Amino acids: CASSLGDRGAKETQYF.

This chain uses TRBV19 with TRBJ2-5; possible D gene TRBD1, 6 bases. CDR1 and CDR2 (germline): LNHDA, SQIVND (reference sequence). This CDR3 spans 14 amino acids. The V end lost 10 bases, the J end lost 2 bases, and 17 bases lay between the germline ends. The CDR3 here is CATRKGQPQETQYF. The DNA of the CDR3 is TGTGCCACTCGGAAAGGACAGCCGCAAGAGACCCAGTACTTC. Complete variable domain (other parts from reference TRBV19 and TRBJ2-5): DGGITQSPKYLFRKEGQNVTLSCEQNLNHDAMYWYRQDPGQGLRLIYYSQIVNDFQKGDIAEGYSVSREKKESFPLTVTSAQKNPTAFYLCATRKGQPQETQYFGPGTRLLVL.

The genes are TRBV6-5 and TRBJ2-1, with D tentatively TRBD1 (5 bases). CDR1 is MNHEY and CDR2 is SVGAGI in the germline V gene. The CDR3 is made up of 14 amino acids. With 3 bases removed from V and 9 bases from J, the gap between germline ends came to 15 bases. The CDR3 loop reads CASSYIVGPGEQFF. CDR3 nucleotide sequence: TGTGCCAGCAGTTATATTGTGGGGCCTGGTGAGCAGTTCTTC.

The V gene is TRBV5-1, the J gene TRBJ2-1; TRBD2 matches 10 bases. Unmatched junction bases numbered 4, after V lost 2 bases and J lost 8 bases. The CDR3 runs 14 residues. Germline CDR1 reads SGHRS; CDR2 reads YFSETQ. The CDR3 DNA sequence: TGCGCCAGCAGCTTAACTAGCGGGGTCCATGAGCAGTTCTTC. Translated: CASSLTSGVHEQFF.

This clone was counted only a few times. The genes are TRBV5-4 and TRBJ2-1; possibly TRBD1 or TRBD2 for D (5 bases each). The germline CDR1 and CDR2 sequences are SGHNT and YYREEE (reference sequence). Trimming pared 4 bases from V and 7 bases from J, leaving 24 bases between. This CDR3 comprises 17 residues. CDR3 bases: TGTGCCAGCAGCCGCCCCCTTCGGGACCCGGAAGGAAATGAGCAGTTCTTC. Its translation is CASSRPLRDPEGNEQFF.

This clone has more than one count but fewer than ten. This chain connects TRBV15 to TRBJ2-5; D uncertain. V was clipped by 8 bases and J by 1 base, with 14 bases between them. CDR1 is LNHNV, CDR2 YYDKDF, per germline (reference sequence). This CDR3 comprises 14 residues. The CDR3 DNA reads TGTGCCACCGCCAAGGACGCGGCCCAAGAGACCCAGTACTTC. Translated, it gives CATAKDAAQETQYF. Supplemented by reference TRBV15 and TRBJ2-5, the full variable domain reads DAMVIQNPRYQVTQFGKPVTLSCSQTLNHNVMYWYQQKSSQAPKLLFHYYDKDFNNEADTPDNFQSRRPNTSFCFLDIRSPGLGDTAMYLCATAKDAAQETQYFGPGTRLLVL.

The rearrangement joins TRBV27 to TRBJ2-3; 8 bases agree with TRBD1. The CDR3 runs to 14 residues. Per germline, CDR1 MNHEY and CDR2 SMNVEV (reference sequence). With V trimmed by 3 bases and J by 3 bases, 2 bases remained unmatched. CDR3 loop: CASSFGQGTDTQYF. As DNA, the CDR3 is TGTGCCAGCAGTTTTGGACAGGGAACAGATACGCAGTATTTT.

The sample holds a few counts of this clone. The chain combines TRBV9 with TRBJ1-5; 9 bases align to TRBD1. The V gene's germline CDR1 is SGDLS and CDR2 YYNGEE. The CDR3 has 15 residues. With V trimmed by 2 bases and J by 3 bases, 3 bases remained unmatched. The CDR3 protein is CASSVGQGYNQPQHF. In nucleotides, the CDR3 is TGTGCCAGCAGCGTGGGACAGGGCTACAATCAGCCCCAGCATTTT.

Here the CDR3 DNA reads TGTGCCAGCAGTTACTCGGACGGCCCTGCCTATGGCTACACCTTC. Amino acids: CASSYSDGPAYGYTF. This chain uses TRBV6-5 with TRBJ1-2, with unresolved D. Germline V gives CDR1 MNHEY, CDR2 SVGAGI. With 0 bases removed from V and 4 bases from J, the gap between germline ends came to 12 bases. The CDR3 extends over 15 amino acids.

The V and J genes are TRBV29-1 and TRBJ1-2; D gene uncertain. CDR1 SQVTM and CDR2 ANQGSEA come from the germline V gene. The CDR3 contains 11 residues. V gave up 8 bases and J gave up 9 bases, with 16 bases separating them. The CDR3 loop is CSTRTSQSYTF. CDR3 coding DNA: TGCAGCACCAGAACATCTCAAAGCTACACCTTC.

The J gene is TRBJ2-3, the V gene TRBV7-2, with 8 bases identical to TRBD2. Looked up from germline, CDR1 is SGHTA and CDR2 is FQGNSA. The V segment lost 5 bases and the J segment 5 bases; nucleotides outside the gene matches: 9. The CDR3 is 15 amino acids. For the CDR3, the DNA is TGTGCCAGCAGCGGGACTAGAAATCCAGAAGATACGCAGTATTTT. This translates into CASSGTRNPEDTQYF.